Below are 32 T cell receptor beta chains sequenced from a single sample in a study of memory CD4+ T cells and cytomegalovirus serostatus. Generated by immunoSEQ multiplex PCR, the TCRdb table keeps only in-frame clones and is missing some. The sample holds roughly 49,000 clones, roughly three quarters seen once. Single viable CD3+CD4+CD8-CD45RO+ cells were sorted as the memory CD4+ T cells. Sequences were obtained from memory CD4+ T cells from blood. The source is an adult in good health and CMV-seronegative.

V gene TRBV6-6 combines with J gene TRBJ1-1; D is perhaps TRBD1 (6 bases). Looked up from germline, CDR1 is MNHNY and CDR2 is SVGAGI (reference sequence). The CDR3 consists of 13 residues. V lost 8 bases, J lost 1 base, and 11 bases lay in between. The DNA of the CDR3 is TGTGCCAGCGGACCAGGGGCGAACACTGAAGCTTTCTTT. Translated: CASGPGANTEAFF.

This clone came up once. The rearrangement joins TRBV7-9 to TRBJ2-7; D tentatively fits TRBD1 or TRBD2 (5 bases each). Trimming removed 0 bases from V and 5 bases from J, with 8 bases in between. Germline V gene sequence: CDR1 SEHNR, CDR2 FQNEAQ (reference sequence). This CDR3 has 13 residues. CDR3 bases: TGTGCCAGCAGCTTAGCGGGGGAACACGAGCAGTACTTC. Translated: CASSLAGEHEQYF.

The chain joins TRBV5-5 to TRBJ1-2, with D unresolved. The V end was cut by 0 bases, the J end by 8 bases, with 11 bases between. This CDR3 comprises 13 residues. Germline values: CDR1 SGHKS, CDR2 YYEKEE (reference sequence). CDR3: CASSLGGEFGYTF. DNA of the CDR3: TGTGCCAGCAGCTTGGGCGGAGAATTCGGCTACACCTTC.

The chain has TRBV7-9 and TRBJ1-2; 9 bases align to TRBD1. CDR3 length: 14 amino acids. Germline-derived CDR1 and CDR2 are SEHNR and FQNEAQ (reference sequence). V was clipped by 3 bases and J by 4 bases; unmatched bases: 3. The CDR3 DNA follows: TGTGCCAGCAGCTTGAAGACAGGGGGCTATGGCTACACCTTC. This codes for CASSLKTGGYGYTF.

The chain links TRBV18 to TRBJ2-1, with D possibly matching TRBD1 (5 bases). This CDR3 has 15 amino acids. V was shortened by 0 bases and J by 5 bases, with 11 bases between the two germline ends. Germline-derived CDR1 and CDR2 are KGHSH and LQKENI. CDR3 in amino acids: CASSPPSTANNEQFF. Written as DNA, the CDR3 is TGTGCCAGCTCACCACCCTCGACAGCTAACAATGAGCAGTTCTTC.

J is TRBJ2-3 and V is TRBV18; 7 nucleotides match TRBD1. The ends lost 5 bases at V and 4 bases at J; junction bases unmatched: 3. CDR3 length: 13 amino acids. Per germline, CDR1 KGHSH and CDR2 LQKENI. The CDR3 region has the DNA TGTGCCAGCTCAACAACAGGGGCAGATACGCAGTATTTT. Its translation is CASSTTGADTQYF.

Only a few counts were recorded for this clone. This chain joins TRBV5-1 and TRBJ1-1; D call uncertain. V was cut by 5 bases and J by 4 bases, with 9 bases left in between. The CDR3 totals 12 residues. Germline lookup yields CDR1 SGHRS and CDR2 YFSETQ. CDR3 nucleotide sequence: TGCGCCAGCAGGGATTCTGGCACTGAAGCTTTCTTT. It translates to CASRDSGTEAFF.

The rearrangement links TRBV12-2 to TRBJ2-7; TRBD1 is the table's D call, not checked against the DNA. TRBV12-2 is assigned pseudogene status. CDR3 length: 21 residues. The CDR3 coding sequence is TGTGCAAGTCGCTTAGACGAGGGTGGGGGACAGGGCGGGCGCTTACTGGACGAGCAGTACTTC. This translates into CASRLDEGGGQGGRLLDEQYF.

As for this clone: Mismatch with germline at one junction end may stem from a read error. The genes are TRBV6-1 and TRBJ1-2; the D gene is possibly TRBD1 (5 bases). This CDR3 has 10 residues. From germline, CDR1 is MNHNS and CDR2 SASEGT. CDR3 amino acids: CASNLGRIYF. The DNA for the CDR3 is TGTGCCAGCAACCTGGGACGGATATACTTC.

CDR3 bases: TGTGCCAGCAGCCCTGGTTCCGCGTACTACGAGCAGTACTTC. Translating it yields CASSPGSAYYEQYF. The chain combines TRBV7-9 with TRBJ2-7; no firm D call. The CDR3 totals 14 residues. CDR1 and CDR2 from the germline V gene are SEHNR and FQNEAQ (reference sequence). Deletions cut 5 bases from V and 3 bases from J, with 14 bases between.

V gene TRBV11-1 combines with J gene TRBJ2-7; either TRBD1 or TRBD2 may supply D (5 bases each). The CDR3 has 13 residues. V was pared by 2 bases and J by 6 bases, with 11 bases between. The germline V gene encodes CDR1 SGHAT and CDR2 FQDESV (reference sequence). The CDR3 here is CASSLTRGSEQYF. DNA for the CDR3: TGTGCCAGCAGCTTAACGAGGGGATCCGAGCAGTACTTC.

This clone has just a few counts. The V gene is TRBV6-6, the J gene TRBJ1-1; D perhaps matches TRBD1 (6 bases). The CDR3 consists of 13 residues. Per germline, CDR1 MNHNY and CDR2 SVGAGI (reference sequence). V lost 8 bases, J lost 7 bases, and 17 bases lay in between. The CDR3 nucleotides read TGTGCCAGCCAAGCCGGGACATTGGGTGAAGCTTTCTTT. Amino acids: CASQAGTLGEAFF.

Note on this clone: Other DNA sequences within the sample encode an identical CDR3. The chain combines TRBV5-1 with TRBJ1-2, with 7 bases matching TRBD1. This CDR3 has 14 residues. Unmatched junction bases numbered 7, after V lost 0 bases and J lost 8 bases. Germline V CDR1 and CDR2: SGHRS, YFSETQ. The CDR3 DNA sequence: TGCGCCAGCAGCTTGGAGCAGGGGGAACGGGGCTACACCTTC. Translated: CASSLEQGERGYTF.

V gene TRBV15 combines with J gene TRBJ1-2; D perhaps matches TRBD1 (5 bases). The CDR3 has 15 amino acids. Trimming shortened V by 0 bases and J by 4 bases, and 12 bases separated the two germline ends. CDR1 LNHNV and CDR2 YYDKDF come from the germline V gene (reference sequence). The CDR3 is CATSRDGDLPYGYTF. CDR3 DNA: TGTGCCACCAGCAGAGACGGGGACCTCCCCTATGGCTACACCTTC.

The gene calls are TRBV6-5 and TRBJ2-4; 9 bases map to TRBD1. The germline V gene encodes CDR1 MNHEY and CDR2 SVGAGI. The CDR3 is 15 residues long. The V gene end was trimmed by 4 bases and the J gene end by 5 bases; junction bases not matched to a gene: 6. The CDR3 region has the DNA TGTGCCAGCAGTTCGCAAACAGGGGGCCAAAACATTCAGTACTTC. Translated, it gives CASSSQTGGQNIQYF.

The rearrangement joins TRBV5-6 to TRBJ1-2; D gene unclear. Trimming removed 4 bases from V and 0 bases from J, with 13 bases in between. CDR3 length equals 15 residues. The germline CDR1 and CDR2 sequences are SGHDT and YYEEEE. Written as DNA, the CDR3 is TGTGCCAGCAGCACCCTCACCCGAACTAACTATGGCTACACCTTC. The encoded protein is CASSTLTRTNYGYTF.

The CDR3 coding sequence is TGTGCCAGTATGAATAGTCGCAATCAGCCCCAGCATTTT. This encodes CASMNSRNQPQHF. V gene TRBV19 combines with J gene TRBJ1-5; D unresolved. The CDR3 has 13 amino acids. CDR1 LNHDA and CDR2 SQIVND come from the germline V gene (reference sequence). V was clipped by 7 bases and J by 2 bases, with 9 bases between them.

The V call is TRBV27, the J call TRBJ2-1, with D perhaps matching TRBD2 (5 bases). The germline CDR1 and CDR2 sequences are MNHEY and SMNVEV (reference sequence). The CDR3 length is 13 residues. The germline V and J ends were trimmed by 3 bases and 5 bases, with 8 bases remaining between them. As DNA, the CDR3 is TGTGCCAGCAGTTTCCGGAGGAACAATGAGCAGTTCTTC. It encodes CASSFRRNNEQFF.

The chain carries TRBV5-1 and TRBJ2-2; D is uncertain. The germline gives CDR1 SGHRS, CDR2 YFSETQ. The CDR3 is made up of 15 amino acids. Between the trimmed V and J ends, which lost 1 base and 1 base, there was a span of 8 bases. CDR3 nucleotide sequence: TGCGCCAGCAGCTTGATCTCCGGGAACACCGGGGAGCTGTTTTTT. Protein product: CASSLISGNTGELFF.

The chain links TRBV7-2 to TRBJ1-2; 8 bases fit TRBD1. Germline CDR1 and CDR2: SGHTA and FQGNSA. V trimming: 6 bases; J trimming: 3 bases; junction bases outside the gene matches: 3. This CDR3 is 13 amino acids long. DNA of the CDR3: TGTGCCAGCAGATGGGGACAGGACTATGGCTACACCTTC. Translation: CASRWGQDYGYTF.

The chain's CDR3 is CASSYSAGNEQFF. CDR3 nucleotides: TGTGCCAGCAGTTACTCTGCGGGCAATGAGCAGTTCTTC. This chain links TRBV6-5 with TRBJ2-1; D perhaps matches TRBD2 (5 bases). Trimming removed 0 bases at V and 6 bases at J, with 6 bases between. The CDR3 spans 13 residues. The V gene's germline CDR1 is MNHEY and CDR2 SVGAGI.

This sequence joins TRBV7-2 and TRBJ2-3, with D unclear. Trimming left V 4 bases short and J 0 bases short, with 11 bases between. Germline V gene lookup returns CDR1 SGHTA and CDR2 FQGNSA. CDR3 size: 15 residues. The CDR3 here is CASSSWRASTDTQYF. The CDR3 DNA follows: TGTGCCAGCAGCTCGTGGCGAGCTAGCACAGATACGCAGTATTTT.

The chain recombines TRBV5-1 with TRBJ2-1; TRBD1 agrees at 8 bases. Per germline, CDR1 SGHRS and CDR2 YFSETQ. This CDR3 comprises 17 residues. Trimming at V came to 0 bases and at J to 7 bases, leaving 12 bases not matched to a gene. The CDR3 spells CASSLEAGGLRVNEQFF. CDR3 nucleotide sequence: TGCGCCAGCAGCTTGGAGGCAGGGGGCTTACGGGTTAATGAGCAGTTCTTC.

The V and J genes are TRBV9 and TRBJ2-1; 11 bases are a match to TRBD2. Germline trimming cut 2 bases from V and 5 bases from J; bases unmatched to any gene: 3. This CDR3 has 15 residues. Per germline, CDR1 SGDLS and CDR2 YYNGEE. CDR3 in amino acids: CASSVSGGADNEQFF. The CDR3 DNA reads TGTGCCAGCAGCGTTAGCGGGGGGGCCGACAATGAGCAGTTCTTC. Drawing the rest from reference TRBV9 and TRBJ2-1, the complete variable domain is DSGVTQTPKHLITATGQRVTLRCSPRSGDLSVYWYQQSLDQGLQFLIQYYNGEERAKGNILERFSAQQFPDLHSELNLSSLELGDSALYFCASSVSGGADNEQFFGPGTRLTVL.

The CDR3 DNA is TGTGCCTGGAGTGTCCGACAGGCTAACTATGGCTACACCTTC. As protein: CAWSVRQANYGYTF. The chain recombines TRBV30 with TRBJ1-2; a possible D gene is TRBD1 (6 bases). This CDR3 is 14 amino acids long. With 0 bases removed from V and 0 bases from J, the gap between germline ends came to 8 bases. CDR1 and CDR2 from the germline V gene are GTSNPN and SVGIG (reference sequence).

The chain links TRBV6-5 to TRBJ1-1; D call uncertain. The CDR3 extends over 14 amino acids. The germline V gene encodes CDR1 MNHEY and CDR2 SVGAGI. The V end lost 6 bases, the J end lost 3 bases, and 14 bases lay between the germline ends. This CDR3 reads CASSVTGADTEAFF. The CDR3, as DNA: TGTGCCAGCAGCGTGACGGGCGCGGACACTGAAGCTTTCTTT.

V and J are TRBV28 and TRBJ1-4; TRBD1 agrees at 9 bases. V lost 4 bases, J lost 5 bases, and 5 bases stayed unmatched. CDR1 and CDR2 from the germline V gene are MDHEN and SYDVKM. The CDR3 length is 15 residues. The CDR3 protein is CASSYSGTGNEKLFF. CDR3 DNA: TGTGCCAGCAGTTATTCCGGGACAGGGAATGAAAAACTGTTTTTT. The variable domain in full, with the rest retrieved from reference TRBV28 and TRBJ1-4, is DVKVTQSSRYLVKRTGEKVFLECVQDMDHENMFWYRQDPGLGLRLIYFSYDVKMKEKGDIPEGYSVSREKKERFSLILESASTNQTSMYLCASSYSGTGNEKLFFGSGTQLSVL.

The rearrangement joins TRBV5-1 to TRBJ2-1; 8 nucleotides match TRBD1. The CDR3 is made up of 16 amino acids. Losses at the gene ends were 4 bases for V and 10 bases for J; bases not matched to a gene: 16. The germline V gene has CDR1 SGHRS and CDR2 YFSETQ. The CDR3 is CASSKRQGFSSEEQFF. The DNA of the CDR3 is TGCGCCAGCAGCAAACGACAGGGGTTTTCCAGCGAGGAGCAGTTCTTC.

The chain uses TRBV2 and TRBJ1-4; maybe TRBD1 (6 bases). This CDR3 contains 16 residues. V lost 1 base to trimming and J lost 5 bases, with 14 bases between them. CDR1 is SNHLY and CDR2 is FYNNEI in the germline V gene. The CDR3 is CASSEGVRGVNEKLFF. CDR3 nucleotides: TGTGCCAGCAGTGAAGGTGTCAGGGGTGTAAATGAAAAACTGTTTTTT.

The rearrangement links TRBV10-3 to TRBJ1-2; 8 nucleotides align to TRBD1. Germline values: CDR1 ENHRY, CDR2 SYGVKD. Losses at the gene ends were 4 bases for V and 3 bases for J; bases not matched to a gene: 10. This CDR3 has 16 amino acids. The CDR3 nucleotides read TGTGCCATCAGTGGGGAGGACAGGGTTGAAGACTATGGCTACACCTTC. Translation: CAISGEDRVEDYGYTF.

The chain uses TRBV5-1 and TRBJ1-3, with 7 bases identical to TRBD1. J gave up 4 bases and V 3 bases, and 7 bases lay outside the gene matches. The CDR3 is 15 residues long. Germline V gene lookup returns CDR1 SGHRS and CDR2 YFSETQ. In DNA form, the CDR3 reads TGCGCCAGCAGCTCGGATCCGGGACAGGGAAACACCATATATTTT. It encodes CASSSDPGQGNTIYF.

The chain links TRBV2 to TRBJ2-6; either TRBD1 or TRBD2 may supply D (5 bases each). The CDR3 runs 16 residues. The V end was cut by 7 bases, the J end by 2 bases, with 15 bases between. The germline CDR1 and CDR2 sequences are SNHLY and FYNNEI. The CDR3 DNA is TGTGCCAGCATCGAGGAGAGGGGCGCTGGGGCCAACGTCCTGACTTTC. This sequence encodes CASIEERGAGANVLTF. Full variable domain (outside the CDR3, taken from reference TRBV2 and TRBJ2-6): EPEVTQTPSHQVTQMGQEVILRCVPISNHLYFYWYRQILGQKVEFLVSFYNNEISEKSEIFDDQFSVERPDGSNFTLKIRSTKLEDSAMYFCASIEERGAGANVLTFGAGSRLTVL.